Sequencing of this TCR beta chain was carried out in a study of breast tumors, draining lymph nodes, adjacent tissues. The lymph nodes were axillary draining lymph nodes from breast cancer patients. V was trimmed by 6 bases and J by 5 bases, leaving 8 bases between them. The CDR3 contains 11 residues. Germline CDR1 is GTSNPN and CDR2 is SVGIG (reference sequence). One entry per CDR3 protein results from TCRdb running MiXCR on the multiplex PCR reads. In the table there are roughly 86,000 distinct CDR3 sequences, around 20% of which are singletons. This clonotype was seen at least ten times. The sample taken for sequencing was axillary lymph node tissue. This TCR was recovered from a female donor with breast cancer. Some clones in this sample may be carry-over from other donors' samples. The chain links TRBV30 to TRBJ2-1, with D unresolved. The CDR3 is CACAKNNEQFF. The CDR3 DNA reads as TGTGCCTGCGCCAAAAACAATGAGCAGTTCTTC.